The 21 T cell receptor beta chains below all came from one sample that was sequenced in a study of CD8 T cells in ankylosing spondylitis. The antigens these receptors bind are not known. Study-wide points: What seemed typical of ankylosing spondylitis blood was a TCR beta motif built from fewer than ten highly homologous variants.

TCRdb re-called the 5' RACE reads through MiXCR, storing one row per CDR3 protein. Here the sample spans about 220,000 distinct CDR3 sequences, about 6.7% being singletons. What was sequenced was blood, either unsorted or a sorted T cell fraction (not recorded which). The receptors were sampled from a male donor with ankylosing spondylitis.

This clonotype was seen many times. The chain has TRBV4-2 and TRBJ1-1; D is perhaps TRBD1 (5 bases). V lost 3 bases to trimming and J lost 0 bases, with 11 bases between them. The germline V gene encodes CDR1 LGHNA and CDR2 YNFKEQ. The CDR3 spans 15 residues. This CDR3 is CASSHGGGMNTEAFF. The CDR3 coding sequence is TGTGCCAGCAGCCATGGGGGGGGTATGAACACTGAAGCTTTCTTT.

The sample holds many counts of this clonotype. This chain connects TRBV2 to TRBJ2-7, with 8 positions matching TRBD1. V shed 1 base, J shed 1 base, and the junction held 12 bases outside the gene matches. The CDR3 is 18 amino acids. CDR1 is SNHLY and CDR2 is FYNNEI in the germline V gene. CDR3 region: CASSEGTGPTSLSYEQYF. The CDR3 DNA follows: TGTGCCAGCAGTGAAGGGACAGGGCCAACTAGCCTATCCTACGAGCAGTACTTC.

This clonotype was observed at least ten times. The chain recombines TRBV4-3 with TRBJ2-1; D gene uncertain. V was clipped by 5 bases and J by 0 bases, with 11 bases between them. Germline loops: CDR1 LGHNA, CDR2 YSLEER. The CDR3 is 15 residues long. CDR3 region: CASSYASSSYNEQFF. CDR3 DNA sequence: TGCGCCAGCAGCTATGCCTCAAGCTCCTACAATGAGCAGTTCTTC.

This clonotype came up many times. V usage is TRBV7-2 and J usage is TRBJ2-5; possibly TRBD1 for D (6 bases). The CDR3 extends over 15 amino acids. V lost 2 bases to trimming and J lost 10 bases, with 20 bases between them. Germline assignment: CDR1 SGHTA and CDR2 FQGNSA. CDR3 sequence reads: CASSLNRGRGLDQYF. In DNA form, the CDR3 reads TGTGCCAGCAGCTTAAATCGGGGTAGGGGGTTGGACCAGTACTTC.

The sample holds many counts of this clonotype. CDR3 loop: CASSRGLTADYEQFF. CDR3 in DNA: TGTGCCAGCAGCCGGGGTTTGACGGCAGATTATGAGCAGTTCTTC. The V and J genes are TRBV21-1 and TRBJ2-1. TRBV21-1 is shown as a pseudogene. CDR3 length equals 15 residues.

This chain links TRBV30 with TRBJ2-7; 8 bases fit TRBD1. CDR1 is GTSNPN and CDR2 is SVGIG in the germline V gene (reference sequence). The CDR3 length is 14 residues. The J segment lost 0 bases and the V segment lost 5 bases, leaving 6 bases of the junction unmatched. The CDR3 sequence: CAWGTTGGSYEQYF. In DNA, the CDR3 is TGTGCCTGGGGGACAACAGGGGGCTCCTACGAGCAGTACTTC. The variable domain in full, completed from reference TRBV30 and TRBJ2-7, reads SQTIHQWPATLVQPVGSPLSLECTVEGTSNPNLYWYRQAAGRGLQLLFYSVGIGQISSEVPQNLSASRPQDRQFILSSKKLLLSDSGFYLCAWGTTGGSYEQYFGPGTRLTVT.

This clonotype was observed at least ten times. The V gene is TRBV4-3, the J gene TRBJ2-1; 7 nucleotides align to TRBD2. With V trimmed by 1 base and J by 8 bases, 8 bases remained unmatched. CDR3 length: 15 residues. From germline, CDR1 is LGHNA and CDR2 YSLEER. The CDR3 sequence: CASSQGSGLIDEQFF. CDR3 sequence (DNA): TGCGCCAGCAGCCAAGGTAGCGGGTTGATCGATGAGCAGTTCTTC.

The CDR3 is CASRNSLGEWNEQFF. CDR3 DNA: TGTGCCAGCCGGAACTCCTTGGGTGAGTGGAATGAGCAGTTCTTC. The chain combines TRBV28 with TRBJ2-1; D remains ambiguous. The CDR3 loop spans 15 amino acids. Trimming took off 8 bases at V and 7 bases at J, with 21 bases between the two ends. Germline loops: CDR1 MDHEN, CDR2 SYDVKM.

This clonotype has more than one count but fewer than ten. The chain uses TRBV20-1 and TRBJ2-7, with 8 bases that match TRBD2. CDR3 length equals 15 residues. Germline CDR1 is DFQATT and CDR2 is SNEGSKA (reference sequence). Trimming cost V 6 bases and J 5 bases; bases outside gene matches: 15. For the CDR3, the DNA is TGCAGTGCCACATCGGGACTAGGTGAGGTCCACGAGCAGTACTTC. It encodes CSATSGLGEVHEQYF.

The chain uses TRBV20-1 and TRBJ1-2; D is undetermined. Trimming shortened V by 5 bases and J by 0 bases, and 10 bases separated the two germline ends. The CDR3 totals 13 residues. The germline V gene encodes CDR1 DFQATT and CDR2 SNEGSKA (reference sequence). The CDR3 sequence: CSARPPANYGYTF. CDR3 bases: TGCAGTGCTCGCCCTCCAGCTAACTATGGCTACACCTTC.

CDR3 sequence (DNA): TGCAGCGTTGAAAAGGGGGGCGCCGGGGAGCTGTTTTTT. As protein: CSVEKGGAGELFF. The V and J genes are TRBV29-1 and TRBJ2-2; D assignment may be TRBD1 or TRBD2 (6 bases each). This CDR3 spans 13 amino acids. The germline V and J ends were trimmed by 2 bases and 6 bases, with 10 bases remaining between them. Germline loops: CDR1 SQVTM, CDR2 ANQGSEA.

The chain is built from TRBV18 and TRBJ2-5; no clear D. This CDR3 is built from 13 residues. Looked up from germline, CDR1 is KGHSH and CDR2 is LQKENI. V was shortened by 0 bases and J by 4 bases, with 6 bases between the two germline ends. CDR3 sequence reads: CASSPPRRETQYF. The CDR3 DNA reads as TGTGCCAGCTCACCACCGCGGCGAGAGACCCAGTACTTC. The variable domain in full, completed from reference TRBV18 and TRBJ2-5, reads NAGVMQNPRHLVRRRGQEARLRCSPMKGHSHVYWYRQLPEEGLKFMVYLQKENIIDESGMPKERFSAEFPKEGPSILRIQQVVRGDSAAYFCASSPPRRETQYFGPGTRLLVL.

This clonotype was picked up a small number of times. The rearrangement joins TRBV10-3 to TRBJ2-7, with D possibly being TRBD2 (5 bases). The germline gives CDR1 ENHRY, CDR2 SYGVKD. The germline V and J ends were trimmed by 8 bases and 2 bases, with 16 bases remaining between them. The CDR3 is made up of 14 amino acids. The CDR3 here is CAIGGLTSTYEQYF. The CDR3 DNA is TGTGCCATCGGAGGACTCACATCCACCTACGAGCAGTACTTC.

The V gene is TRBV6-1, the J gene TRBJ2-3, with 13 nucleotides matching TRBD2. Germline loops: CDR1 MNHNS, CDR2 SASEGT. The V gene end was trimmed by 6 bases and the J gene end by 1 base; junction bases not matched to a gene: 7. The CDR3 sequence is 17 residues long. The DNA of the CDR3 is TGTGCCAGCAGGGCGGGACTAGCGGGACGGGGCACAGATACGCAGTATTTT. Its translation: CASRAGLAGRGTDTQYF.

This clonotype was detected only a few times. The V and J genes are TRBV6-2 or TRBV6-3 and TRBJ1-2, with D perhaps TRBD1 (5 bases). The V end was cut by 6 bases, the J end by 4 bases, with 12 bases between. Germline CDR1 and CDR2: MNHEY and SVGEGT. The CDR3 spans 13 residues. The CDR3 here is CASRPDSSYGYTF. The CDR3 region has the DNA TGTGCCAGCAGACCCGACAGCTCCTATGGCTACACCTTC.

The CDR3 spells CASSPTSGRADEFF. CDR3 DNA sequence: TGTGCCAGCAGCCCGACTAGCGGGAGGGCGGACGAGTTCTTC. The V call is TRBV7-9, the J call TRBJ2-1; 14 nucleotides line up with TRBD2. J lost 14 bases, V lost 5 bases, and 8 bases had no gene match. CDR1 is SEHNR and CDR2 is FQNEAQ in the germline V gene (reference sequence). CDR3 size: 14 residues.

Ten or more counts support this clonotype. The gene calls are TRBV29-1 and TRBJ1-2; 8 bases fit TRBD1. Germline trimming cut 7 bases from V and 7 bases from J; bases unmatched to any gene: 8. CDR3 length equals 12 residues. Per the germline V gene, CDR1 is SQVTM and CDR2 is ANQGSEA. DNA of the CDR3: TGCAGCGCACCAGGGGGCGCGGGTGGCTACACCTTC. Translation: CSAPGGAGGYTF.

The chain joins TRBV6-5 to TRBJ2-6; D gene unclear. Trimming stripped 2 bases from V and 2 bases from J, with 13 bases between. Per germline, CDR1 MNHEY and CDR2 SVGAGI. The CDR3 spans 17 residues. CDR3: CASSYEMWATGANVLTF. The CDR3 region has the DNA TGTGCCAGCAGTTACGAGATGTGGGCCACTGGGGCCAACGTCCTGACTTTC.

This clonotype was observed many times. The chain is built from TRBV7-6 and TRBJ2-1; a possible D gene is TRBD1 (8 bases). There are 20 residues in the CDR3. Germline CDR1 reads SGHVS; CDR2 reads FNYEAQ. With 3 bases removed from V and 0 bases from J, the gap between germline ends came to 24 bases. Here the CDR3 reads CASSLGGTGQPHFSYNEQFF. DNA for the CDR3: TGTGCCAGCAGCTTGGGAGGGACAGGCCAACCCCACTTCTCCTACAATGAGCAGTTCTTC.

This clonotype was seen ten or more times. The gene calls are TRBV6-1 and TRBJ2-7; 8 bases are a match to TRBD1. This CDR3 spans 14 amino acids. Germline CDR1 is MNHNS and CDR2 is SASEGT. J lost 5 bases, V lost 5 bases, and 8 bases had no gene match. CDR3 amino acids: CASSQRTGNNEQYF. The CDR3 DNA is TGTGCCAGCAGTCAAAGGACAGGGAATAACGAGCAGTACTTC.

At least ten counts were recorded for this clonotype. This rearrangement joins TRBV15 to TRBJ2-6; D ambiguous. The CDR3 is made up of 13 amino acids. V was cut by 6 bases and J by 4 bases, with 7 bases left in between. Germline CDR1 LNHNV, CDR2 YYDKDF (reference sequence). CDR3 DNA: TGTGCCACCAGTATTACCGGGGCCAACGTCCTGACTTTC. Its protein is CATSITGANVLTF.